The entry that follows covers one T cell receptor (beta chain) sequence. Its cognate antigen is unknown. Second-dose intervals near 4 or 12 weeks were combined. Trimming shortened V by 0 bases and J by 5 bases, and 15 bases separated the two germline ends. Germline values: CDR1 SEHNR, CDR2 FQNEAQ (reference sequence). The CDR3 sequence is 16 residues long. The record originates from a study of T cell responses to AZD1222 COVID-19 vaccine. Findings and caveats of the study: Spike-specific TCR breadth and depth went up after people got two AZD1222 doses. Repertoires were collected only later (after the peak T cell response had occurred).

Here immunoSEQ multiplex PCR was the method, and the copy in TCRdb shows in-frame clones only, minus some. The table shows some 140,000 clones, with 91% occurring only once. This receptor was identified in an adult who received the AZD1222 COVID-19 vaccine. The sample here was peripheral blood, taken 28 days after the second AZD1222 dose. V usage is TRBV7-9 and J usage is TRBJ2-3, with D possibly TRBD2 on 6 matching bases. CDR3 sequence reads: CASSLALVGGEDTQYF. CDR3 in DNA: TGTGCCAGCAGCTTAGCGCTAGTAGGCGGGGAAGATACGCAGTATTTT.